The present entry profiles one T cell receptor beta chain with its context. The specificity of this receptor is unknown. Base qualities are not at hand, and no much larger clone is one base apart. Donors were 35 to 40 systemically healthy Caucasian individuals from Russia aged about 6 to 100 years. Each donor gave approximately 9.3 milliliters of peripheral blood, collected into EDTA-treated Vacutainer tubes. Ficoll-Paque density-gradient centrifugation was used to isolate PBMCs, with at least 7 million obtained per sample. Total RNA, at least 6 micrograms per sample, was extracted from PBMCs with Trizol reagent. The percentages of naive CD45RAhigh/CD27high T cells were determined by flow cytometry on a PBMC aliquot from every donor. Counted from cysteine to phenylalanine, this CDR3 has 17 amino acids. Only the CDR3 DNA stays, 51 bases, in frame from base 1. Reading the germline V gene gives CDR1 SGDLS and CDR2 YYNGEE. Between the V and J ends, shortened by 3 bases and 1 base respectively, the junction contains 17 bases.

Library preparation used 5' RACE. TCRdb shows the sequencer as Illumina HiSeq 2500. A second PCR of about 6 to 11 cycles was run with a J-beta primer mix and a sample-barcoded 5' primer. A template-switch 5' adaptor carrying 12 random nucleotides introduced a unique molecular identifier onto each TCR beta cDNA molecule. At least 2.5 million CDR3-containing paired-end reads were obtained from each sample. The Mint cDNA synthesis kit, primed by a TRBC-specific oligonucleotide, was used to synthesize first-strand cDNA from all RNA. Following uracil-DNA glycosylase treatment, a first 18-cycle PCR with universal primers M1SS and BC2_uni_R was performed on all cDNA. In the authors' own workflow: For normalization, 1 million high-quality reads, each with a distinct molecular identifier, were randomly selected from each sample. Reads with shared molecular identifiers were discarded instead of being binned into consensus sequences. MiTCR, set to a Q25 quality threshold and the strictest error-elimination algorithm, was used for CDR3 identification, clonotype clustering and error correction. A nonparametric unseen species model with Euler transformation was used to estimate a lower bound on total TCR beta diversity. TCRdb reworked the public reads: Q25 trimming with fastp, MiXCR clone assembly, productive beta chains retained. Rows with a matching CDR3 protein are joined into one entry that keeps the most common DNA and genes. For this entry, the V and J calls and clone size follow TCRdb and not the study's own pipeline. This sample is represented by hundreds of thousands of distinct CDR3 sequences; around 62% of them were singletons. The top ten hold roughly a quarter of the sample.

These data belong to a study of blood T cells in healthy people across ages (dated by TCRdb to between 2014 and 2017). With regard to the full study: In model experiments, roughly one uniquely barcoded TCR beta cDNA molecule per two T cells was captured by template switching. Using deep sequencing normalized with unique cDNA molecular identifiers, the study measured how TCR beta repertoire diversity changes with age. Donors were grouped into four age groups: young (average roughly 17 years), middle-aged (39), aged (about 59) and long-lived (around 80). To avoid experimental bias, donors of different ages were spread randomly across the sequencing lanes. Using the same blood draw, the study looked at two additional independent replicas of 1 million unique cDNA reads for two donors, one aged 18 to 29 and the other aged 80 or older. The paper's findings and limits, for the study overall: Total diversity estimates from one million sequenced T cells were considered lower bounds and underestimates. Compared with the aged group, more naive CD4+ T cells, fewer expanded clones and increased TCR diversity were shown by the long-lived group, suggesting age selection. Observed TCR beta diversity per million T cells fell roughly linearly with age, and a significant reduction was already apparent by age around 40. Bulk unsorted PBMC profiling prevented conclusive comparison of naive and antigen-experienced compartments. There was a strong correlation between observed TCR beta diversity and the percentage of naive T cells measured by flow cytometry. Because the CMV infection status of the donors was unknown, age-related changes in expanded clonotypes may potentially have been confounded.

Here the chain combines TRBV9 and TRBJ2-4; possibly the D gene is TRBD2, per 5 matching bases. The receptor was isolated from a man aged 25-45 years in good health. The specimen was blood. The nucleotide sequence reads TGTGCCAGCAGCGCACTGGACCTCGGCGGGGCCAAAAACATTCAGTACTTC. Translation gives CASSALDLGGAKNIQYF.